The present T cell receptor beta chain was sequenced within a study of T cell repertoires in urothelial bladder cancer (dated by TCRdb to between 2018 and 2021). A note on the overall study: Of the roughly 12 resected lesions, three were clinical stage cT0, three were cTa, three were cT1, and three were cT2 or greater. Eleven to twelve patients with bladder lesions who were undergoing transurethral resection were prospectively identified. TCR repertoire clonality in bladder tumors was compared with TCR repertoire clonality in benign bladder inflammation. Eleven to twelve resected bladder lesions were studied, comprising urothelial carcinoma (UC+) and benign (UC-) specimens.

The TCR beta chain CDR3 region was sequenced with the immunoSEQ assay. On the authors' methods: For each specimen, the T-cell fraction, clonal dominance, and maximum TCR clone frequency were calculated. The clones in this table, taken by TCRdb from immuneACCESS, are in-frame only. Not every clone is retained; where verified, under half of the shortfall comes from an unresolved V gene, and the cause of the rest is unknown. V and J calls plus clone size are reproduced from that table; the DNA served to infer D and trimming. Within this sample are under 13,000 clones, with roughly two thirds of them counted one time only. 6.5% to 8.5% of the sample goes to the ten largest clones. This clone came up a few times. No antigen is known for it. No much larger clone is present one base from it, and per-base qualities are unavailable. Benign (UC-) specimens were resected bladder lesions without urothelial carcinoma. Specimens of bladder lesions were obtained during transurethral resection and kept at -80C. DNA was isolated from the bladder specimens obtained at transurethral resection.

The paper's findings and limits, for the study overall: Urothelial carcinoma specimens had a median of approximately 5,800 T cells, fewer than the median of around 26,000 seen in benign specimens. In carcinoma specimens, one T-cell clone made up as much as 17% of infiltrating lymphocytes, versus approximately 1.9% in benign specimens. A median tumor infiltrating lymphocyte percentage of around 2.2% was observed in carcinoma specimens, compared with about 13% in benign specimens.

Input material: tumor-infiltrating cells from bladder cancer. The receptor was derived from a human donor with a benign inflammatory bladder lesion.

The DNA is as follows: TGCGCCAGCAGCCCAGGACAGCGTTTGATTAATGAAAAACTGTTTTTT. Translated, it gives CASSPGQRLINEKLFF. The V and J segments used are TRBV4-1 and TRBJ1-4; a tentative D match to TRBD1 spans 6 bases. For CDR1 and CDR2, the germline V gene lists MGHRA and YSYEKL. From its cysteine to its phenylalanine, the CDR3 spans 16 amino acids. Only the CDR3 DNA stays, 48 bases, in frame from base 1. Trimming takes 4 bases from V and 4 bases from J, and the germline ends sit 16 bases apart.